This T cell receptor (beta chain) appears in the sequencing data of a study of control samples from healthy donors and cancer patients. As concerns this clone: The same CDR3 is also encoded by other DNA sequences in this sample.

This CDR3 contains 12 residues. Trimming shortened V by 3 bases and J by 4 bases, and 4 bases separated the two germline ends. Generated by immunoSEQ multiplex PCR, the TCRdb table keeps only in-frame clones and is missing some. The sample shows approximately 90,000 clones, approximately 88% of them seen only once. The chain is built from TRBV12-3 or TRBV12-4 and TRBJ1-3; D is uncertain. The material sequenced was PBMCs. This clonotype was sampled from a man aged 70 or older with lung cancer. This CDR3 is CASSFSGNTIYF. The CDR3 DNA reads as TGTGCCAGCAGTTTTTCCGGAAACACCATATATTTT.